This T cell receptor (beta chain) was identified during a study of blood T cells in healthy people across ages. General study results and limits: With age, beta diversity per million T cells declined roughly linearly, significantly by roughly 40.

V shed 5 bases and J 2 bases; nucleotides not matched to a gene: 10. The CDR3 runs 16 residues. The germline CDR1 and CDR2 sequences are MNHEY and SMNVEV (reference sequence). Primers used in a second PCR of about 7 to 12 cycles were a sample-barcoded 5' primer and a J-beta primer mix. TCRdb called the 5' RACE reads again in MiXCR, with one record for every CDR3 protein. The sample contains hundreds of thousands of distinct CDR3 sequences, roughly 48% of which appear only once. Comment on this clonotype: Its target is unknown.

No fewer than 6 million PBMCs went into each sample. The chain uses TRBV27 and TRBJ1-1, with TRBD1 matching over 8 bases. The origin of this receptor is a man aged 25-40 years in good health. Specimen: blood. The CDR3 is CASSNPGQAFNTEAFF. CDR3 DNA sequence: TGTGCCAGCAGTAATCCGGGACAGGCGTTTAACACTGAAGCTTTCTTT.